The 13 T cell receptor beta chains reported below all come from one sample, sequenced in a study of blood T cell repertoires in COVID-19. Generated by immunoSEQ multiplex PCR, the TCRdb table keeps only in-frame clones and is missing some. The sample holds around 270,000 clones, 75% to 90% seen once. Specimen: peripheral blood. Source of these receptors: a middle-aged man with acute or convalescent COVID-19.

The chain couples TRBV5-1 to TRBJ2-2; perhaps TRBD2 as D (7 bases). The V end was cut by 5 bases, the J end by 6 bases, with 17 bases between. The CDR3 has 15 residues. Germline V gene sequence: CDR1 SGHRS, CDR2 YFSETQ. CDR3 nucleotide sequence: TGCGCCAGCAGACCTAACGCGGGGGCGGCCGGGGAGCTGTTTTTT. Amino acids: CASRPNAGAAGELFF.

This clone was detected only a few times. The chain combines TRBV27 with TRBJ2-1, with D maybe TRBD2 (5 bases). Trimming took off 5 bases at V and 5 bases at J, with 16 bases between the two ends. The CDR3 has 15 residues. The germline V gene has CDR1 MNHEY and CDR2 SMNVEV (reference sequence). The CDR3 nucleotides read TGTGCCAGCAGTCCTACTATCACTAGGCACAATGAGCAGTTCTTC. It translates to CASSPTITRHNEQFF.

This chain connects TRBV19 to TRBJ1-1; perhaps TRBD1 as D (5 bases). Germline V gives CDR1 LNHDA, CDR2 SQIVND (reference sequence). The V and J ends lost 11 bases and 0 bases respectively, with 13 bases between them. The CDR3 sequence is 13 residues long. The CDR3 loop is CASSETVNTEAFF. The DNA for the CDR3 is TGTGCCTCGTCAGAGACAGTGAACACTGAAGCTTTCTTT.

The chain has TRBV5-6 and TRBJ2-7; D might be TRBD1 (5 bases). Germline V CDR1 and CDR2: SGHDT, YYEEEE. V shed 4 bases and J shed 3 bases, with 20 bases lying between them. The CDR3 totals 16 residues. The CDR3, as DNA: TGTGCCAGCAGCCCCGCTCCCCAGGGAATAGGCTACGAGCAGTACTTC. Translation gives CASSPAPQGIGYEQYF. Drawing the rest from reference TRBV5-6 and TRBJ2-7, the complete variable domain is DAGVTQSPTHLIKTRGQQVTLRCSPKSGHDTVSWYQQALGQGPQFIFQYYEEEERQRGNFPDRFSGHQFPNYSSELNVNALLLGDSALYLCASSPAPQGIGYEQYFGPGTRLTVT.

The chain links TRBV5-1 to TRBJ1-4; D remains unclear. The V and J ends lost 0 bases and 6 bases respectively, with 12 bases between them. CDR1 and CDR2 (germline): SGHRS, YFSETQ. CDR3 size: 15 residues. The CDR3 region is CASSLEAGDYEKLFF. Here the CDR3 DNA reads TGCGCCAGCAGCTTGGAGGCCGGGGATTATGAAAAACTGTTTTTT.

The chain joins TRBV4-2 to TRBJ2-2, with 14 bases identical to TRBD2. In germline, CDR1 is LGHNA, CDR2 YNFKEQ. This CDR3 is built from 19 residues. The V and J ends lost 2 bases and 2 bases, in that order; junction bases with no gene match: 7. The CDR3 sequence is CASSQKGTSGSYNTGELFF. DNA for the CDR3: TGTGCCAGCAGCCAAAAAGGGACTAGCGGGAGTTATAACACCGGGGAGCTGTTTTTT.

This clone was counted once. The V gene is TRBV5-8, the J gene TRBJ2-7, with 10 bases identical to TRBD1. The CDR3 contains 14 residues. J lost 2 bases, V lost 4 bases, and 3 bases had no gene match. Germline CDR1 SGHTS, CDR2 YDEGEE. The CDR3 nucleotides read TGTGCCAGCAGCAGGGACAGGGGAGCCTACGAGCAGTACTTC. This sequence encodes CASSRDRGAYEQYF.

The V and J genes are TRBV28 and TRBJ1-5; D is undetermined. The germline V gene encodes CDR1 MDHEN and CDR2 SYDVKM. Trimming removed 3 bases from V and 0 bases from J, with 9 bases in between. The length of the CDR3 is 15 residues. CDR3 bases: TGTGCCAGCAGTTTTAGCGCGTATAGCAATCAGCCCCAGCATTTT. Amino acids: CASSFSAYSNQPQHF.

The chain uses TRBV3-1 (or the pseudogene TRBV3-2) and TRBJ1-3, with TRBD1 as a possible D gene (5 bases). V dropped 0 bases and J dropped 4 bases, with 13 bases sitting between them. Per the germline V gene, CDR1 is LGHDT and CDR2 is YNNKEL (reference sequence). The CDR3 spans 16 residues. CDR3 DNA: TGTGCCAGCAGCCAAGATAGGGCAGGGCTAGGAAACACCATATATTTT. This gives the protein CASSQDRAGLGNTIYF.

The chain joins TRBV19 to TRBJ1-2; 7 bases align to TRBD1. There are 17 residues in the CDR3. From germline, CDR1 is LNHDA and CDR2 SQIVND (reference sequence). V shed 7 bases and J 2 bases; nucleotides not matched to a gene: 16. The CDR3 spells CASNDIRQGAWNYGYTF. CDR3 sequence (DNA): TGTGCCAGTAACGATATTAGACAGGGAGCGTGGAACTATGGCTACACCTTC.

J is TRBJ1-5 and V is TRBV6-5, with TRBD1 matching over 7 bases. CDR3 length equals 11 residues. The ends lost 8 bases at V and 7 bases at J; junction bases unmatched: 2. The germline gives CDR1 MNHEY, CDR2 SVGAGI. This chain's CDR3 is CASGTVQPQHF. The CDR3 DNA sequence: TGTGCCAGCGGGACAGTCCAGCCCCAGCATTTT.

This chain connects TRBV12-3 or TRBV12-4 to TRBJ1-2, with 7 positions matching TRBD1. The CDR3 is made up of 13 amino acids. Trimming cost V 7 bases and J 6 bases; bases outside gene matches: 8. CDR3 in amino acids: CASTFGTVHGYTF. In nucleotides, the CDR3 is TGTGCCAGCACCTTCGGGACAGTACATGGCTACACCTTC.

The chain uses TRBV5-1 and TRBJ2-3, with TRBD1 matching over 7 bases. The CDR3 runs to 15 residues. CDR1 is SGHRS, CDR2 YFSETQ, per germline. V lost 4 bases to trimming and J lost 3 bases; unmatched junction nucleotides: 8. CDR3 DNA sequence: TGCGCCAGCAGCCCGGACAGGACAACAACAGATACGCAGTATTTT. As protein: CASSPDRTTTDTQYF. Supplemented by reference TRBV5-1 and TRBJ2-3, the full variable domain reads KAGVTQTPRYLIKTRGQQVTLSCSPISGHRSVSWYQQTPGQGLQFLFEYFSETQRNKGNFPGRFSGRQFSNSRSEMNVSTLELGDSALYLCASSPDRTTTDTQYFGPGTRLTVL.